The rows below give T cell receptor beta chains drawn from one sample of a study of identical twins. TCRdb re-called the 5' RACE reads with MiXCR, one entry per CDR3 protein. The sample has a few hundred thousand distinct CDR3 sequences; about 8% are singletons. This same sample was also taken into another study, of yellow fever vaccine responses in identical twins.

Input material: CD8+ T cells sorted from blood. The receptors here all came from a woman in her late teens or twenties in good health. CDR3s include the opening cysteine and the closing phenylalanine or tryptophan. Fields, in order: D gene, clone size, V gene, J gene, CDR3 length, CDR3 protein, CDR3 DNA. A D gene is named only where the DNA matches it firmly. Not all rows give a size; the values are once, few, many and, for expanded clones, a class.

NA,NA,TRBV4-3,TRBJ2-3,16,CASSQDLQTRTDTQYF,TGCGCCAGCAGCCAAGATTTGCAGACCCGCACAGATACGCAGTATTTT
NA,NA,TRBV12-3/TRBV12-4,TRBJ2-7,16,CASSLVGSEIAYEQYF,TGTGCCAGCAGTTTAGTTGGTTCGGAAATAGCCTACGAGCAGTACTTC
TRBD1,many,TRBV6-4,TRBJ1-2,13,CASSEGTATGYTF,TGTGCCAGCAGTGAAGGGACAGCCACTGGCTACACCTTC
NA,many,TRBV29-1,TRBJ2-1,12,CSVVGGHNEQFF,TGCAGCGTTGTTGGGGGCCACAATGAGCAGTTCTTC
NA,many,TRBV29-1,TRBJ1-2,13,CSVPVGGPYGYTF,TGCAGCGTGCCTGTCGGGGGTCCCTATGGCTACACCTTC
TRBD2,many,TRBV4-3,TRBJ2-1,15,CASSQGLAAYNEQFF,TGCGCCAGCAGCCAGGGACTAGCGGCCTACAATGAGCAGTTCTTC
NA,many,TRBV12-3/TRBV12-4,TRBJ2-2,15,CASSPADFDTGELFF,TGTGCCAGCAGTCCTGCAGACTTCGACACCGGGGAGCTGTTTTTT
TRBD2,many,TRBV3-1,TRBJ2-3,20,CASSQDLGTSGHLSTDTQYF,TGTGCCAGCAGCCAAGACTTGGGGACTAGCGGCCACCTTAGCACAGATACGCAGTATTTT
NA,many,TRBV25-1,TRBJ1-2,14,CASSEFGQNYGYTF,TGTGCCAGCAGTGAATTTGGACAGAACTATGGCTACACCTTC
TRBD1,many,TRBV12-3/TRBV12-4,TRBJ2-7,14,CASSFGTGVYEQYF,TGTGCCAGCAGTTTTGGGACAGGGGTTTACGAGCAGTACTTC
NA,NA,TRBV12-5,TRBJ1-1,13,CASGGTPNTEAFF,TGTGCTAGTGGTGGGACCCCAAACACTGAAGCTTTCTTT
NA,few,TRBV7-9,TRBJ1-1,17,CASSPRTVSPMNTEAFF,TGTGCCAGCAGCCCGAGGACAGTTAGCCCCATGAACACTGAAGCTTTCTTT
NA,many,TRBV29-1,TRBJ2-1,12,CSVPRPPNEQFF,TGCAGCGTTCCTCGCCCTCCCAATGAGCAGTTCTTC
NA,NA,TRBV7-2,TRBJ2-7,14,CASSFLEGYYEQYF,TGTGCCAGCAGCTTCCTCGAAGGGTACTACGAGCAGTACTTC
TRBD1,NA,TRBV28,TRBJ2-2,18,CASSALLDRGRRTGELFF,TGTGCCAGCAGTGCCCTTTTGGACAGGGGGCGAAGGACCGGGGAGCTGTTTTTT
NA,many,TRBV20-1,TRBJ2-7,18,CSSLLVTSKNAGTYEQYF,TGCAGTTCTCTCCTAGTTACTTCCAAAAACGCGGGAACCTACGAGCAGTACTTC
TRBD1,many,TRBV29-1,TRBJ1-1,11,CSVETGAEAFF,TGCAGCGTTGAAACAGGGGCTGAAGCTTTCTTT
NA,NA,TRBV7-9,TRBJ2-1,15,CASSGPGPRYNEQFF,TGTGCCAGCAGCGGACCGGGACCCCGTTACAATGAGCAGTTCTTC
TRBD1,NA,TRBV3-1,TRBJ2-1,17,CASSQVTDRGGGNEQFF,TGTGCCAGCAGCCAAGTTACGGACAGGGGGGGAGGCAATGAGCAGTTCTTC
TRBD1,few,TRBV24-1,TRBJ2-3,14,CATRAGGETDTQYF,TGTGCCACCAGGGCAGGGGGCGAAACAGATACGCAGTATTTT
NA,many,TRBV4-3,TRBJ2-2,17,CASRRGVEGGSGGELFF,TGCGCCAGCAGAAGAGGAGTGGAGGGAGGATCTGGCGGGGAGCTGTTTTTT
TRBD2,many,TRBV15,TRBJ2-1,15,CATSNGGGEAWEQFF,TGTGCCACCAGCAATGGCGGGGGGGAGGCTTGGGAGCAGTTCTTC
NA,NA,TRBV6-5,TRBJ2-7,9,CASSLHQYF,TGTGCCAGCAGTCTCCACCAGTACTTC
TRBD1,NA,TRBV7-2,TRBJ1-2,14,CASSLETGNYGYTF,TGTGCCAGCAGCTTAGAGACAGGGAACTATGGCTACACCTTC
NA,NA,TRBV7-2,TRBJ2-2,14,CASSSQSYTGELFF,TGTGCCAGCAGCTCGCAGTCTTACACCGGGGAGCTGTTTTTT
TRBD2,few,TRBV20-1,TRBJ2-3,17,CSARGVGPSGVTDTQYF,TGCAGTGCTAGAGGGGTCGGGCCTAGCGGGGTCACAGATACGCAGTATTTT
NA,NA,TRBV6-2/TRBV6-3,TRBJ1-5,14,CASGPRESNQPQHF,TGTGCCAGCGGACCAAGGGAATCAAATCAGCCCCAGCATTTT
NA,few,TRBV7-2,TRBJ2-7,14,CASSPWEVSGEQYF,TGTGCCAGCAGCCCGTGGGAGGTATCGGGTGAGCAGTACTTC
TRBD2,many,TRBV29-1,TRBJ2-1,15,CSVDQRESPPPRLFF,TGCAGCGTTGATCAGCGGGAGAGTCCCCCCCCTCGCCTGTTCTTC
TRBD1,NA,TRBV3-1,TRBJ1-2,13,CASTQARGLGYTF,TGTGCCAGCACCCAGGCCAGGGGGCTAGGCTACACCTTC